Listed below are T cell receptor beta chains from one sample, sequenced in a study of blood T cell repertoires in COVID-19. Produced via immunoSEQ multiplex PCR; TCRdb's table is partial and in-frame only. The repertoire has about 190,000 clones, approximately 90% of them found once; the top ten carry 4.4%. The source material was peripheral blood. The receptors shown here come from a human donor in a cohort sampled during active COVID-19. CDR3s include the opening cysteine and the closing phenylalanine or tryptophan. Fields, in order: J gene, V gene, clone size, D gene, CDR3 length, CDR3 DNA, CDR3 protein. The D gene is left open where the match is weak. The size field is filled for only some rows; it gives once, few, many or a size class.

TRBJ2-2 TRBV4-3 - TRBD2 16 TGCGCCAGCAGCCTTACTAGCGGGAGGGCCGGCGGGGAGCTGTTTTTT CASSLTSGRAGGELFF
TRBJ1-6 TRBV18 - TRBD1 15 TGTGCCAGCTCACCACTTGAGGGGGCAAATTCACCCCTCCACTTT CASSPLEGANSPLHF
TRBJ2-7 TRBV21-1 - - 17 TGTGCCAGCAGCGCTGGACTAGCGGGAATACCTAACTACGAGCAGTACTTC CASSAGLAGIPNYEQYF
TRBJ2-3 TRBV3-1/TRBV3-2 - TRBD2 17 TGTGCCAGCAGCCAAACTAGCGGGAGGGTGAACACAGATACGCAGTATTTT CASSQTSGRVNTDTQYF
TRBJ2-1 TRBV4-3 - TRBD1 15 TGCGCCAGCAGCCAGACAGGGGGCGCGAGAAATGAGCAGTTCTTC CASSQTGGARNEQFF
TRBJ1-4 TRBV19 - - 16 TGTGCCAGTAGTATAACCCCGGGGGCAACTAATGAAAAACTGTTTTTT CASSITPGATNEKLFF
TRBJ2-4 TRBV7-2 - - 19 TGTGCCAGCAGCTTAGGTTCCGGACAGCAAAGTCTAGCCAAAAACATTCAGTACTTC CASSLGSGQQSLAKNIQYF
TRBJ2-1 TRBV2 - - 16 TGTGCCAGCAGCGCCCGTCGGAGGGGGGGGAACAATGAGCAGTTCTTC CASSARRRGGNNEQFF
TRBJ2-5 TRBV7-2 - - 14 TGTGCCAGCAGTGTTGGGACTCTTAAGGAGACCCAGTACTTC CASSVGTLKETQYF
TRBJ2-3 TRBV3-1/TRBV3-2 - - 16 TGTGCCAGCAGCCAAGGTGGGGGGGGCCTGAGCGATACGCAGTATTTT CASSQGGGGLSDTQYF
TRBJ1-4 TRBV10-3 - TRBD1 14 TGTGCCATCAGGGGACAGGGAGTTAATGAAAAACTGTTTTTT CAIRGQGVNEKLFF
TRBJ1-2 TRBV7-8 - - 13 - CASSLVGQGIDTF
TRBJ1-4 TRBV19 - - 13 TGTGCCAGTAGTAGGGGGAGGCGTGAAAAACTGTTTTTT CASSRGRREKLFF
TRBJ1-3 TRBV2 - TRBD1 15 TGTGCCAGCAGCCCCAGGGGGGAAGTTGGAAACACCATATATTTT CASSPRGEVGNTIYF
TRBJ2-2 TRBV7-2 - TRBD2 16 TGTGCCAGCAGCCCACAACTGGGGAGGGGTACGGGGGAGCTGTTTTTT CASSPQLGRGTGELFF
TRBJ2-1 TRBV28 - - 15 TGTGCCAGCAGTTTCGCTCAGGGGAGATGGGATGAGCAGTTCTTC CASSFAQGRWDEQFF
TRBJ2-7 TRBV7-2 once TRBD2 14 TGTGCCAGCAGCTTAACCGGGACTAACTACGAGCAGTACTTC CASSLTGTNYEQYF
TRBJ1-4 TRBV18 - TRBD1 19 TGTGCCAGCTCACTGTCAGGGGGCCTCTTAGTTGCAACTAATGAAAAACTGTTTTTT CASSLSGGLLVATNEKLFF
TRBJ1-6 TRBV3-1/TRBV3-2 few - 14 TGTGCCAGCAGCCAAGTACAGGGAACTTCACCCCTCCACTTT CASSQVQGTSPLHF
TRBJ1-1 TRBV6-2/TRBV6-3 - - 13 TGTGCCAGCAGTAACGGGGTAGGCACTGAAGCTTTCTTT CASSNGVGTEAFF
TRBJ2-3 TRBV28 once - 15 TGTGCCAGCAGCTCCACAGGGTCACTCACAGATACGCAGTATTTT CASSSTGSLTDTQYF
TRBJ2-1 TRBV5-5 once TRBD2 18 TGTGCCAGCAGCCTCTTACCCCTCGCGGGGGACTCCTACAATGAGCAGTTCTTC CASSLLPLAGDSYNEQFF
TRBJ2-2 TRBV7-9 - - 13 TGTGCCAGCCTACTAGTGGGCACCGGGGAGCTGTTTTTT CASLLVGTGELFF
TRBJ2-3 TRBV3-1/TRBV3-2 - - 13 TGTGCCAGCAGCCTTAGTGGTACAGATACGCAGTATTTT CASSLSGTDTQYF